These 12 T cell receptor beta chains were sequenced from one sample in a study of T cell responses to AZD1222 COVID-19 vaccine. This table comes from immunoSEQ multiplex PCR, and its TCRdb copy is limited to in-frame clones, with some not included. The table lists roughly 35,000 clones, around three quarters of them singletons. The sample was peripheral blood, taken 28 days after the second AZD1222 dose. The receptors come from an adult who received the AZD1222 COVID-19 vaccine.

This rearrangement joins TRBV3-1 (or the pseudogene TRBV3-2) to TRBJ2-3, with a tentative D call TRBD1 (6 bases). The CDR3 runs to 14 residues. The germline V gene encodes CDR1 LGHDT and CDR2 YNNKEL (reference sequence). The V end was cut by 4 bases, the J end by 5 bases, with 13 bases between. This CDR3 reads CASSPRARGDTQYF. The CDR3 nucleotides are TGTGCCAGCAGCCCCCGGGCCAGGGGAGATACGCAGTATTTT.

The rearrangement uses TRBV3-1 (or the pseudogene TRBV3-2) and TRBJ2-3, with TRBD2 as a possible D gene (6 bases). V was shortened by 0 bases and J by 4 bases, with 14 bases between the two germline ends. Germline V lookup: CDR1 LGHDT, CDR2 YNNKEL (reference sequence). This CDR3 has 16 residues. CDR3 DNA sequence: TGTGCCAGCAGCCAAGATATGGAGGGAGAGGCAGATACGCAGTATTTT. This codes for CASSQDMEGEADTQYF.

The CDR3 loop reads CASSFLGGTYEQYF. Written as DNA, the CDR3 is TGTGCCAGCAGTTTCTTAGGGGGGACCTACGAGCAGTACTTC. The chain has TRBV27 and TRBJ2-7; either TRBD1 or TRBD2 may fit D (6 bases each). From germline, CDR1 is MNHEY and CDR2 SMNVEV (reference sequence). There are 14 residues in the CDR3. V lost 3 bases, J lost 2 bases, and 11 bases lay in between.

This clone was observed a single time. The V and J genes are TRBV7-9 and TRBJ2-7; no reliable D call. Germline loops: CDR1 SEHNR, CDR2 FQNEAQ (reference sequence). Trimming took 2 bases from V and 7 from J, leaving 12 bases between them. The CDR3 has 13 residues. The CDR3 loop is CASSLSSAEEQYF. The CDR3 nucleotides are TGTGCCAGCAGCTTAAGCAGCGCGGAGGAGCAGTACTTC.

There are a few counts of this clone. The chain joins TRBV11-3 to TRBJ2-7, with 10 bases fitting TRBD1. Germline V CDR1 and CDR2: SGHNT, YENEEA. V lost 5 bases, J lost 6 bases, and 7 bases stayed unmatched. The CDR3 loop spans 14 amino acids. The CDR3 region is CASSPSTGGGEQYF. The CDR3 DNA follows: TGTGCCAGCAGCCCCTCGACAGGGGGCGGCGAGCAGTACTTC.

V usage is TRBV21-1 and J usage is TRBJ2-5; TRBD2 reflects the table's D call only, with no check against the DNA. TRBV21-1 is a known pseudogene. The CDR3 covers 15 residues. DNA for the CDR3: TGTGCCAGCCCGAGACAGACTAGTTCCCAAGAGACCCAGTACTTC. Translated, it gives CASPRQTSSQETQYF.

The chain carries TRBV7-2 and TRBJ2-7; D could derive from TRBD1 or TRBD2 (7 bases each). Germline loops: CDR1 SGHTA, CDR2 FQGNSA. The CDR3 is 17 residues long. The V end was cut by 6 bases, the J end by 6 bases, with 27 bases between. Written as DNA, the CDR3 is TGTGCCAGCAGTCCCAGGGGGGGCGCCTTGGTTCCTTCCGAGCAGTACGTC. Residues: CASSPRGGALVPSEQYV.

The rearrangement uses TRBV18 and TRBJ2-4; 7 nucleotides agree with TRBD2. In germline, CDR1 is KGHSH, CDR2 LQKENI. The CDR3 sequence is 17 residues long. V lost 3 bases to trimming and J lost 7 bases; unmatched junction nucleotides: 15. As DNA, the CDR3 is TGTGCCAGCTCACCCCTCGCGCGGACGGGGGGAAGCAACATTCAGTACTTC. Translating gives CASSPLARTGGSNIQYF.

There are a few counts of this clone. The chain couples TRBV14 to TRBJ1-4; 8 nucleotides align to TRBD1. The length of the CDR3 is 14 residues. Looked up from germline, CDR1 is SGHDN and CDR2 is FVKESK. Losses at the gene ends were 1 base for V and 8 bases for J; bases not matched to a gene: 3. The CDR3 loop is CASSQVSGGEKLFF. The CDR3 DNA sequence: TGTGCCAGCAGCCAAGTCTCAGGGGGCGAAAAACTGTTTTTT. The variable domain in full, with the rest retrieved from reference TRBV14 and TRBJ1-4, is EAGVTQFPSHSVIEKGQTVTLRCDPISGHDNLYWYRRVMGKEIKFLLHFVKESKQDESGMPNNRFLAERTGGTYSTLKVQPAELEDSGVYFCASSQVSGGEKLFFGSGTQLSVL.

The chain uses TRBV29-1 and TRBJ2-1, with TRBD1 matching 9 bases. In germline, CDR1 is SQVTM, CDR2 ANQGSEA. This CDR3 has 14 amino acids. Unmatched junction bases numbered 5, after V lost 6 bases and J lost 2 bases. The CDR3, as DNA: TGCAGCGTAGAGGGACAGGGTGCCTACAATGAGCAGTTCTTC. This sequence encodes CSVEGQGAYNEQFF.

The chain carries TRBV5-1 and TRBJ2-2, with 13 bases matching TRBD2. This CDR3 is built from 14 residues. Losses at the gene ends were 6 bases for V and 10 bases for J; bases not matched to a gene: 6. Germline V gene lookup returns CDR1 SGHRS and CDR2 YFSETQ. CDR3 in DNA: TGCGCCAGCATCTCGACTAGCGGGGGGTCGGAGCTGTTTTTT. It specifies CASISTSGGSELFF.

V and J are TRBV6-5 and TRBJ2-1, with 7 bases identical to TRBD2. The CDR3 contains 16 residues. Germline CDR1 reads MNHEY; CDR2 reads SVGAGI. The V gene end was trimmed by 4 bases and the J gene end by 0 bases; junction bases not matched to a gene: 6. This CDR3 reads CASSSGGRRSYNEQFF. The CDR3 DNA reads TGTGCCAGCAGTTCGGGGGGACGACGCTCCTACAATGAGCAGTTCTTC.